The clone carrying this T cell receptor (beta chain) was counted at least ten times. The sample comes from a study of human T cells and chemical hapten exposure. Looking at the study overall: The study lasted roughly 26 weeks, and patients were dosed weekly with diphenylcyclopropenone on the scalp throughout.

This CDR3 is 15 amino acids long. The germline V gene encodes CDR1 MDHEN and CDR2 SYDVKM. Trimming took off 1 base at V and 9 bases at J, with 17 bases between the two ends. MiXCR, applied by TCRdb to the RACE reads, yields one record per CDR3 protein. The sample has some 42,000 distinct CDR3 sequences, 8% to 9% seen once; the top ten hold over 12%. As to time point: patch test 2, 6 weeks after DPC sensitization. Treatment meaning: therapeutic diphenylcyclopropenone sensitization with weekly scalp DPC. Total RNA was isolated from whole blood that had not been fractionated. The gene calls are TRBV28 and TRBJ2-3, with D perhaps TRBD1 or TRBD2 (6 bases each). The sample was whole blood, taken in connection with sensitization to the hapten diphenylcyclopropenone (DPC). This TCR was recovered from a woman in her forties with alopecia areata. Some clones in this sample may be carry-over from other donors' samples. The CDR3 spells CASSLSGAPRETQYF. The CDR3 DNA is TGTGCCAGCAGTTTATCGGGGGCGCCTCGGGAGACGCAGTATTTT.